These 15 T cell receptor beta chains came from one sample sequenced in a study of T and B cells in COVID-19 patients. Multiplex PCR with BIOMED2 TRB-A/B primer pools amplified TRB rearrangements. TCRdb reprocessed the multiplex PCR reads via MiXCR and lists one record per CDR3 protein. Of about 3,300 distinct CDR3 sequences in the sample, approximately 22% were seen once. Each TRB amplification used about 230-550 ng of genomic DNA from blood. The specimen was blood. The source of these receptors is a human donor with active COVID-19.

In its sample, this clonotype is medium-sized. The chain recombines TRBV27 with TRBJ2-2; either TRBD1 or TRBD2 may fit D (5 bases each). The CDR3 runs to 16 residues. Trimming removed 5 bases from V and 0 bases from J, with 13 bases in between. Germline V gene sequence: CDR1 MNHEY, CDR2 SMNVEV (reference sequence). In DNA form, the CDR3 reads TGTGCCAGCAGTCCCTCGGGGACGGCGAACACCGGGGAGCTGTTTTTT. Amino acid sequence: CASSPSGTANTGELFF.

This chain joins TRBV7-9 and TRBJ1-2; D not certain. Germline V gives CDR1 SEHNR, CDR2 FQNEAQ (reference sequence). The CDR3 totals 13 residues. V was pared by 4 bases and J by 5 bases, with 11 bases between. CDR3 sequence: CASSSGRWYGYTF. CDR3 nucleotides: TGTGCCAGCAGCTCGGGAAGATGGTATGGCTACACCTTC.

This clonotype occurred a few times. The V and J genes are TRBV5-1 and TRBJ1-4, with TRBD1 as a possible D gene (5 bases). Trimming cost V 4 bases and J 6 bases, with 16 bases left between them. CDR1 is SGHRS and CDR2 is YFSETQ in the germline V gene. CDR3 length: 15 residues. The DNA for the CDR3 is TGCGCCAGCAGCGGCGGGGGAACTAGGGATGAAAAACTGTTTTTT. Translating gives CASSGGGTRDEKLFF.

This sequence joins TRBV5-1 and TRBJ2-7; possibly TRBD1 for D (6 bases). Per the germline V gene, CDR1 is SGHRS and CDR2 is YFSETQ. The CDR3 covers 14 residues. V was clipped by 2 bases and J by 2 bases, with 11 bases between them. The CDR3 DNA sequence: TGCGCCAGCAGCTTAGGACAGTCGACCTACGAGCAGTACTTC. Translated, it gives CASSLGQSTYEQYF.

Comment on this clonotype: Compared with germline, one end of the junction differs, possibly owing to a read error. This chain links TRBV7-2 with TRBJ2-3; 10 bases match TRBD2. The germline V gene encodes CDR1 SGHTA and CDR2 FQGNSA. The CDR3 covers 14 residues. The CDR3 region has the DNA TGTGCCAGCAGCCTAGCGGGGGGCACAGATACGCAGTATTTT. Translation: CASSLAGGTDTQYF.

The chain carries TRBV2 and TRBJ2-7, with 10 nucleotides matching TRBD2. Germline V gene data show CDR1 as SNHLY and CDR2 as FYNNEI. With 6 bases clipped from V and 2 bases from J, the junction kept 7 bases outside the gene matches. There are 15 residues in the CDR3. CDR3 residues: CASRVELAGTYEQYF. The DNA for the CDR3 is TGTGCCAGCAGGGTAGAACTAGCGGGGACCTACGAGCAGTACTTC. The full variable domain, rest sourced from reference TRBV2 and TRBJ2-7, is EPEVTQTPSHQVTQMGQEVILRCVPISNHLYFYWYRQILGQKVEFLVSFYNNEISEKSEIFDDQFSVERPDGSNFTLKIRSTKLEDSAMYFCASRVELAGTYEQYFGPGTRLTVT.

The genes are TRBV19 and TRBJ1-1; D remains ambiguous. This CDR3 has 11 residues. Between the trimmed V and J ends, which lost 8 bases and 4 bases, there was a span of 8 bases. Germline CDR1 is LNHDA and CDR2 is SQIVND (reference sequence). The CDR3, as DNA: TGTGCCAGTTCGGGGAGCACTGAAGCTTTCTTT. Translating gives CASSGSTEAFF. Drawing the rest from reference TRBV19 and TRBJ1-1, the complete variable domain is DGGITQSPKYLFRKEGQNVTLSCEQNLNHDAMYWYRQDPGQGLRLIYYSQIVNDFQKGDIAEGYSVSREKKESFPLTVTSAQKNPTAFYLCASSGSTEAFFGQGTRLTVV.

The V gene is TRBV19, the J gene TRBJ2-5; the D gene is possibly TRBD2 (5 bases). This CDR3 contains 14 residues. V dropped 3 bases and J dropped 5 bases, with 13 bases sitting between them. Germline CDR1 and CDR2: LNHDA and SQIVND (reference sequence). CDR3 sequence: CASSIPSRRETQYF. The DNA for the CDR3 is TGTGCCAGTAGTATCCCGTCCAGGAGGGAGACCCAGTACTTC.

Judged by abundance, this clonotype is large. J is TRBJ1-6 and V is TRBV19; 9 bases agree with TRBD1. The germline gives CDR1 LNHDA, CDR2 SQIVND (reference sequence). The V and J ends lost 5 bases and 7 bases, in that order; junction bases with no gene match: 0. The CDR3 is 13 amino acids. The CDR3 region is CASSGQGNSPLHF. Here the CDR3 DNA reads TGTGCCAGTAGTGGACAGGGGAATTCACCCCTCCACTTT.

In DNA, the CDR3 is TGTGCCAGCAGTGAAGAGACAGGGTCATTGAATTCACCCCTCCACTTT. Its translation: CASSEETGSLNSPLHF. The chain uses TRBV2 and TRBJ1-6; 7 bases fit TRBD1. Germline CDR1 and CDR2: SNHLY and FYNNEI. There are 16 residues in the CDR3. V dropped 1 base and J dropped 7; count of bases not matched to a gene: 7.

Only a few counts were recorded for this clonotype. The chain uses TRBV30 and TRBJ1-5; the match to TRBD1 covers 11 bases. The trim removed 2 bases at V and 6 bases at J, leaving 6 bases unmatched. This CDR3 has 15 residues. Germline V CDR1 and CDR2: GTSNPN, SVGIG (reference sequence). CDR3 loop: CAWSFGQGASQPQHF. CDR3 DNA: TGTGCCTGGAGTTTCGGACAGGGGGCGAGTCAGCCCCAGCATTTT.

This CDR3 reads CSAPPATASTDTQYF. The CDR3 bases are TGCAGTGCCCCGCCGGCGACAGCGTCCACAGATACGCAGTATTTT. This chain links TRBV20-1 with TRBJ2-3; tentatively, D is TRBD1 (5 bases). Between the trimmed V and J ends, which lost 6 bases and 2 bases, there was a span of 18 bases. The germline gives CDR1 DFQATT, CDR2 SNEGSKA (reference sequence). The CDR3 covers 15 residues.

This chain connects TRBV11-3 to TRBJ2-3, with 9 nucleotides matching TRBD1. V shed 1 base, J shed 6 bases, and the junction held 5 bases outside the gene matches. The germline gives CDR1 SGHNT, CDR2 YENEEA. The CDR3 is 15 residues long. The CDR3 nucleotides are TGTGCCAGCAGCTTAGTGGGACAGGGCTCGGATACGCAGTATTTT. Its protein product is CASSLVGQGSDTQYF.

Sample share makes this clonotype large. The J gene is TRBJ1-2, the V gene TRBV29-1; TRBD1 is a possible D gene (6 bases). V was trimmed by 6 bases and J by 13 bases, leaving 15 bases between them. Germline assignment: CDR1 SQVTM and CDR2 ANQGSEA. The CDR3 is 10 residues long. This CDR3 is CSVLQGICTF. The CDR3 DNA is TGCAGCGTGTTACAGGGAATCTGCACCTTC.

This clonotype qualifies as medium-sized. The CDR3 DNA is TGCGCCAGCAGCTTGTCTGTGAGCCCGAGCACAGATACGCAGTATTTT. It specifies CASSLSVSPSTDTQYF. The chain couples TRBV5-1 to TRBJ2-3; no clear D. V was cut by 1 base and J by 0 bases, with 12 bases left in between. This CDR3 spans 16 amino acids. CDR1 is SGHRS and CDR2 is YFSETQ in the germline V gene.